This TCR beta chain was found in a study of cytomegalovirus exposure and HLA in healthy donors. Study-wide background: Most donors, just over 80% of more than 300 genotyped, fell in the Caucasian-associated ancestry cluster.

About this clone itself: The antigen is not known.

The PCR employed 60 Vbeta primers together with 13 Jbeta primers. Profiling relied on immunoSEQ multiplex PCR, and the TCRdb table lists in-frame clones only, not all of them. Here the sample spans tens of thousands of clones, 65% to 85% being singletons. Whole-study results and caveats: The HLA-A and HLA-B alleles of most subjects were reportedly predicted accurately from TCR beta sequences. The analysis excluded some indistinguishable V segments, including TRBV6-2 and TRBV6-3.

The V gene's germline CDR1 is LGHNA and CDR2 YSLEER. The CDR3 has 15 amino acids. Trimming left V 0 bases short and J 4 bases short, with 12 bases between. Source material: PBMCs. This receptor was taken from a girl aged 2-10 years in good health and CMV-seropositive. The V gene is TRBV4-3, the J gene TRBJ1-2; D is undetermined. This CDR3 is CASSQEMRVIYGYTF. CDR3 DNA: TGCGCCAGCAGCCAAGAAATGAGAGTCATCTATGGCTACACCTTC.